This passage covers 16 T cell receptor beta chains from one sample sequenced in a study of cytomegalovirus exposure and HLA in healthy donors. Use of 60 Vbeta and 13 Jbeta primers characterized the PCR. Some clones are missing from TCRdb's copy, which holds only in-frame ones; the method was immunoSEQ multiplex PCR. The sample contains about 100,000 clones, approximately 75% of which appear only once. The specimen sequenced was PBMCs. The receptor set was obtained from a woman in her 40s in good health and CMV-seronegative.

The genes are TRBV5-4 and TRBJ1-1; TRBD1 agrees at 9 bases. Per germline, CDR1 SGHNT and CDR2 YYREEE (reference sequence). The trim removed 2 bases at V and 0 bases at J, leaving 8 bases unmatched. The CDR3 spans 17 residues. The CDR3 region is CASSFGQGLSMNTEAFF. CDR3 DNA sequence: TGTGCCAGCAGCTTCGGACAGGGGCTGTCTATGAACACTGAAGCTTTCTTT.

This sequence joins TRBV7-9 and TRBJ2-7; a possible D gene is TRBD1 (6 bases). V was clipped by 1 base and J by 3 bases, with 10 bases between them. CDR1 and CDR2 (germline): SEHNR, FQNEAQ (reference sequence). CDR3 length: 14 amino acids. The CDR3 DNA sequence: TGTGCCAGCAGCTTAGATACAGGGAACTACGAGCAGTACTTC. The encoded protein is CASSLDTGNYEQYF.

This chain connects TRBV11-3 to TRBJ2-3; D unresolved. The germline gives CDR1 SGHNT, CDR2 YENEEA. This CDR3 spans 13 amino acids. The V end was cut by 1 base, the J end by 1 base, with 3 bases between. For the CDR3, the DNA is TGTGCCAGCAGCTTAGGCGGCACAGATACGCAGTATTTT. It is translated as CASSLGGTDTQYF.

V and J are TRBV5-1 and TRBJ2-1, with 7 bases that match TRBD2. The V and J ends lost 0 bases and 0 bases, in that order; junction bases with no gene match: 6. The germline CDR1 and CDR2 sequences are SGHRS and YFSETQ. This CDR3 spans 17 amino acids. CDR3 bases: TGCGCCAGCAGCTTGGCCCCTGGCGGGGGCTCCTACAATGAGCAGTTCTTC. Amino acid sequence: CASSLAPGGGSYNEQFF.

This clone was found once. The rearrangement uses TRBV7-2 and TRBJ2-1; 8 nucleotides align to TRBD2. The CDR3 has 16 residues. CDR1 is SGHTA, CDR2 FQGNSA, per germline. V gave up 6 bases and J gave up 1 base; unmatched junction bases: 8. CDR3 coding DNA: TGTGCCAGCAGTTCCAGCGGGGGAGGGTCCTACAATGAGCAGTTCTTC. Translation gives CASSSSGGGSYNEQFF. The whole variable domain, filled in from reference TRBV7-2 and TRBJ2-1, reads GAGVSQSPSNKVTEKGKDVELRCDPISGHTALYWYRQSLGQGLEFLIYFQGNSAPDKSGLPSDRFSAERTGGSVSTLTIQRTQQEDSAVYLCASSSSGGGSYNEQFFGPGTRLTVL.

V usage is TRBV27 and J usage is TRBJ1-2; TRBD1 agrees at 9 bases. CDR1 MNHEY and CDR2 SMNVEV come from the germline V gene (reference sequence). This CDR3 contains 18 residues. V lost 1 base and J lost 1; bases outside the gene matches: 10. CDR3: CASSLLGTGPTFNYGYTF. CDR3 coding DNA: TGTGCCAGCAGTTTATTGGGGACAGGGCCCACTTTTAACTATGGCTACACCTTC.

The chain uses TRBV27 and TRBJ1-2; no clear D. The V gene lost 10 bases and the J gene lost 2 bases, with 23 bases spanning the gap. The CDR3 extends over 16 amino acids. Per the germline V gene, CDR1 is MNHEY and CDR2 is SMNVEV (reference sequence). CDR3 nucleotide sequence: TGTGCCACAGGCCTAAGAGCGGGTGGCGGGAACTATGGCTACACCTTC. Protein sequence: CATGLRAGGGNYGYTF.

J is TRBJ2-1 and V is TRBV4-1; 9 bases are a match to TRBD1. V shed 1 base, J shed 1 base, and the junction held 5 bases outside the gene matches. CDR3 length: 17 residues. Germline CDR1 MGHRA, CDR2 YSYEKL. For the CDR3, the DNA is TGCGCCAGCAGCCAAGCTAAGGGGACAGGGTCCTACAATGAGCAGTTCTTC. Translation: CASSQAKGTGSYNEQFF.

The rearrangement links TRBV5-1 to TRBJ2-1; D gene uncertain. CDR3 length: 14 residues. Germline assignment: CDR1 SGHRS and CDR2 YFSETQ. Trimming took off 0 bases at V and 5 bases at J, with 9 bases between the two ends. The CDR3 reads CASSLGLTNNEQFF. The CDR3 bases are TGCGCCAGCAGCTTGGGGCTCACGAACAATGAGCAGTTCTTC.

This clone was seen more than once but under ten times. The chain is built from TRBV19 and TRBJ1-6; D is possibly TRBD1 (5 bases). CDR1 and CDR2 from the germline V gene are LNHDA and SQIVND (reference sequence). Trimming cost V 7 bases and J 6 bases, with 16 bases left between them. There are 15 residues in the CDR3. For the CDR3, the DNA is TGTGCCAGTACCGACCCCCAGGGCGGTAATTCACCCCTCCACTTT. This translates into CASTDPQGGNSPLHF.

V and J are TRBV19 and TRBJ2-3, with D maybe TRBD2 (6 bases). Germline assignment: CDR1 LNHDA and CDR2 SQIVND (reference sequence). V shed 4 bases and J shed 8 bases, with 16 bases lying between them. The CDR3 has 14 amino acids. The CDR3 protein is CASSTGLFFGTQYF. CDR3 in DNA: TGTGCCAGTAGTACGGGACTTTTTTTCGGTACGCAGTATTTT. Combining the CDR3 with reference TRBV19 and TRBJ2-3 gives the whole variable domain DGGITQSPKYLFRKEGQNVTLSCEQNLNHDAMYWYRQDPGQGLRLIYYSQIVNDFQKGDIAEGYSVSREKKESFPLTVTSAQKNPTAFYLCASSTGLFFGTQYFGPGTRLTVL.

This chain links TRBV10-2 with TRBJ2-7, with 10 bases lining up with TRBD1. The CDR3 spans 15 residues. Germline V CDR1 and CDR2: WSHSY, SAAADI. The V gene end was trimmed by 4 bases and the J gene end by 4 bases; junction bases not matched to a gene: 7. This CDR3 is CASSAPRQGAYEQYF. The CDR3 coding sequence is TGCGCCAGCAGTGCTCCCCGACAGGGGGCTTACGAGCAGTACTTC.

This chain uses TRBV18 with TRBJ2-1; 10 nucleotides line up with TRBD2. The germline CDR1 and CDR2 sequences are KGHSH and LQKENI. The CDR3 length is 16 residues. Germline trimming cut 0 bases from V and 2 bases from J; bases unmatched to any gene: 1. Written as DNA, the CDR3 is TGTGCCAGCTCACCACCGGGACTAGCGACCTACAATGAGCAGTTCTTC. Translated: CASSPPGLATYNEQFF.

This clone showed up just a few times. The CDR3 reads CASSLVPSGGDNEQFF. The CDR3 DNA follows: TGTGCCAGCAGCTTAGTCCCTAGCGGGGGTGACAATGAGCAGTTCTTC. V usage is TRBV7-9 and J usage is TRBJ2-1, with 10 bases lining up with TRBD2. Looked up from germline, CDR1 is SEHNR and CDR2 is FQNEAQ (reference sequence). The V gene end was trimmed by 1 base and the J gene end by 5 bases; junction bases not matched to a gene: 5. The CDR3 loop spans 16 amino acids.

The chain joins TRBV10-3 to TRBJ2-5; TRBD2 agrees at 7 bases. V gave up 6 bases and J gave up 2 bases; unmatched junction bases: 6. CDR1 and CDR2 (germline): ENHRY, SYGVKD. The CDR3 sequence is 14 residues long. In nucleotides, the CDR3 is TGTGCCATCAGCGCGGGGGAGGCACAAGAGACCCAGTACTTC. This codes for CAISAGEAQETQYF.

This clone was recorded once. The rearrangement links TRBV6-5 to TRBJ1-1; D gene unclear. Germline V gene sequence: CDR1 MNHEY, CDR2 SVGAGI. The CDR3 is 14 residues long. Trimming left V 8 bases short and J 3 bases short, with 16 bases between. The CDR3 loop reads CASRMGALDTEAFF. The DNA of the CDR3 is TGTGCCAGCCGAATGGGAGCGCTGGACACTGAAGCTTTCTTT.